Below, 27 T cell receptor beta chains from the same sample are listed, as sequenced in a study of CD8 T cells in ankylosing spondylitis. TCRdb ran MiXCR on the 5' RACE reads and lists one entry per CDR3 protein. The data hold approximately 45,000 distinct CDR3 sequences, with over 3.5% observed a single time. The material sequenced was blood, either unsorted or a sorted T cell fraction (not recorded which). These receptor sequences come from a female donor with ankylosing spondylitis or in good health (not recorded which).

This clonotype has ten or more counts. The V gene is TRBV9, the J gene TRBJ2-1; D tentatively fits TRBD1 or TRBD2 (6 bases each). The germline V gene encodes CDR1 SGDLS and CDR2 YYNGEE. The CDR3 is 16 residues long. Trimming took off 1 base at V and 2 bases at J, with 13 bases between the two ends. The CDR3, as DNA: TGTGCCAGCAGCGTAAGGGGGGCAGGGACCTACAATGAGCAGTTCTTC. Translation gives CASSVRGAGTYNEQFF.

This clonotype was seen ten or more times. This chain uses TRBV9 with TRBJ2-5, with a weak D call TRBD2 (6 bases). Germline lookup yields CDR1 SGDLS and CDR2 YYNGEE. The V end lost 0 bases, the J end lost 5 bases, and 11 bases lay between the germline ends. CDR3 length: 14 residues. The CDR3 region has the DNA TGTGCCAGCAGCGTAGGCGCGGCGGGGGAGACCCAGTACTTC. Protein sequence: CASSVGAAGETQYF. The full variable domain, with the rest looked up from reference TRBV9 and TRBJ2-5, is DSGVTQTPKHLITATGQRVTLRCSPRSGDLSVYWYQQSLDQGLQFLIQYYNGEERAKGNILERFSAQQFPDLHSELNLSSLELGDSALYFCASSVGAAGETQYFGPGTRLLVL.

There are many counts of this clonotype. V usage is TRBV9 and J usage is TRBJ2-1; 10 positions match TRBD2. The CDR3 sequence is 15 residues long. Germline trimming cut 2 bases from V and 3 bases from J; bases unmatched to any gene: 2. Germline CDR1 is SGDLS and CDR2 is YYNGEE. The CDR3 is CASSVTSGDYNEQFF. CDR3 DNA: TGTGCCAGCAGCGTCACTAGCGGGGACTACAATGAGCAGTTCTTC.

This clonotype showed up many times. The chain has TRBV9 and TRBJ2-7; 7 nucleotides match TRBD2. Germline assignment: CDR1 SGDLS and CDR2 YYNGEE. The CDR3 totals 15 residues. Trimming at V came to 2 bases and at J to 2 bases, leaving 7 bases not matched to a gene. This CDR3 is CASSVNERGAYEQYF. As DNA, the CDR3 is TGTGCCAGCAGCGTGAATGAGCGGGGAGCCTACGAGCAGTACTTC.

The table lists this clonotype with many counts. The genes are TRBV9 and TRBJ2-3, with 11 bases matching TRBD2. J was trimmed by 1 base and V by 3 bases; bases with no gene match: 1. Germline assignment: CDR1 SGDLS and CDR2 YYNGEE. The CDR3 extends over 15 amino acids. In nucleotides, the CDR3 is TGTGCCAGCAGCGCGACTAGCGGGGGCACAGATACGCAGTATTTT. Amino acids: CASSATSGGTDTQYF.

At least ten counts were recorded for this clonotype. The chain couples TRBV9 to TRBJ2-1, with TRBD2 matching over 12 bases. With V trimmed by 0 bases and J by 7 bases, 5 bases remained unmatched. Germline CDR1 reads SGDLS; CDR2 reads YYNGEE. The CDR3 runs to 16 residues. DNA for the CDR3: TGTGCCAGCAGCGTAGATCCTAGCGGGGGGGATAATGAGCAGTTCTTC. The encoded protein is CASSVDPSGGDNEQFF.

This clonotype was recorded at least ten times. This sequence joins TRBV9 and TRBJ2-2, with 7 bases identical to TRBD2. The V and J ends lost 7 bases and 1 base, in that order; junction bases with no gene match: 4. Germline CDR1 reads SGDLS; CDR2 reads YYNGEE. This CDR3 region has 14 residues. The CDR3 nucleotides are TGTGCCAGCCAGGCTAGCGGGAACACCGGGGAGCTGTTTTTT. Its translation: CASQASGNTGELFF.

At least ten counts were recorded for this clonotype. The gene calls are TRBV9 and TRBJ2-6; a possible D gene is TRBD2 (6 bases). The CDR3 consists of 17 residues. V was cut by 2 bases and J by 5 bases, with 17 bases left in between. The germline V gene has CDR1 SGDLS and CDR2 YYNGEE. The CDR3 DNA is TGTGCCAGCAGCGTCGGGGAGGATGGCTCCCGGGCCAACGTCCTGACTTTC. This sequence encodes CASSVGEDGSRANVLTF.

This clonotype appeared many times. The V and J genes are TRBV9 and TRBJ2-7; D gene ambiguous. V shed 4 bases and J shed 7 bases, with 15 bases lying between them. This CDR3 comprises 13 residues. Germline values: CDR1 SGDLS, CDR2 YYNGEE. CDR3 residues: CASSPRILDEQYF. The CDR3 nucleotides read TGTGCCAGCAGCCCCCGGATCCTTGATGAGCAGTACTTC.

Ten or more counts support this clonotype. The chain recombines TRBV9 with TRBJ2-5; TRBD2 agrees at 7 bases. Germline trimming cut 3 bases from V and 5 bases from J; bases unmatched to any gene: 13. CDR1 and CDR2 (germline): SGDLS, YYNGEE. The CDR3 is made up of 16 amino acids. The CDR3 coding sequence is TGTGCCAGCAGCGAATTTTACCAGGCGCGGGGGGAGACCCAGTACTTC. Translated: CASSEFYQARGETQYF.

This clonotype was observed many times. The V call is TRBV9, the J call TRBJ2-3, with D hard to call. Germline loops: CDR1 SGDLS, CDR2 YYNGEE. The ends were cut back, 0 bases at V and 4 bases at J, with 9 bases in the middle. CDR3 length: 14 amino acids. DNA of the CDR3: TGTGCCAGCAGCGTAGGATGGGGTTCAGATACGCAGTATTTT. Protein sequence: CASSVGWGSDTQYF. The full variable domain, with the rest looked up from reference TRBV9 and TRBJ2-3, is DSGVTQTPKHLITATGQRVTLRCSPRSGDLSVYWYQQSLDQGLQFLIQYYNGEERAKGNILERFSAQQFPDLHSELNLSSLELGDSALYFCASSVGWGSDTQYFGPGTRLTVL.

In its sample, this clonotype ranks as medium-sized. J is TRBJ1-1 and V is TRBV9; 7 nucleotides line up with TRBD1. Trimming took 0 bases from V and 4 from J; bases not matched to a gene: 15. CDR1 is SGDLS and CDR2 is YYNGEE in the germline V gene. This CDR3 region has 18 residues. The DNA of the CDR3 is TGTGCCAGCAGCGTAGGGTCAGGGGGAGGAATCAGTTCCACTGAAGCTTTCTTT. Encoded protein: CASSVGSGGGISSTEAFF. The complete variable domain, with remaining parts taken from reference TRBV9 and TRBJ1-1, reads DSGVTQTPKHLITATGQRVTLRCSPRSGDLSVYWYQQSLDQGLQFLIQYYNGEERAKGNILERFSAQQFPDLHSELNLSSLELGDSALYFCASSVGSGGGISSTEAFFGQGTRLTVV.

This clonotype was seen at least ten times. CDR3 nucleotide sequence: TGTGCCAGCAGACAAACTAGCGGGGGCCAGTACAATGAGCAGTTCTTC. Translating gives CASRQTSGGQYNEQFF. The chain uses TRBV9 and TRBJ2-1; TRBD2 aligns across 11 bases. The germline V gene has CDR1 SGDLS and CDR2 YYNGEE. Trimming took 5 bases from V and 4 from J; bases not matched to a gene: 8. The CDR3 runs to 16 residues.

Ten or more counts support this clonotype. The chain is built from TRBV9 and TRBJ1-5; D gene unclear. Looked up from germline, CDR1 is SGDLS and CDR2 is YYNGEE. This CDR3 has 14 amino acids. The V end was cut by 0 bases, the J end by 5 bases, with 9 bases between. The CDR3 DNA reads TGTGCCAGCAGCGTAGGATCTGGGGATCAGCCCCAGCATTTT. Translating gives CASSVGSGDQPQHF.

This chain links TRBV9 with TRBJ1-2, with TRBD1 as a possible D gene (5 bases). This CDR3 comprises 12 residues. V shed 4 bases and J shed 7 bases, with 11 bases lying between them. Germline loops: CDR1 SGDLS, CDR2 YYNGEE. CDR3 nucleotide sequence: TGTGCCAGCAGCAACCCAGGGTTTGGCTACACCTTC. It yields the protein CASSNPGFGYTF. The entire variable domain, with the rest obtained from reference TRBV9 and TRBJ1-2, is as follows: DSGVTQTPKHLITATGQRVTLRCSPRSGDLSVYWYQQSLDQGLQFLIQYYNGEERAKGNILERFSAQQFPDLHSELNLSSLELGDSALYFCASSNPGFGYTFGSGTRLTVV.

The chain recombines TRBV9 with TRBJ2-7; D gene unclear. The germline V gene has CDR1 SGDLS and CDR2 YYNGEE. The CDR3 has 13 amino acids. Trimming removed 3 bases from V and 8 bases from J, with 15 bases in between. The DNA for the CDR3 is TGTGCCAGCAGCGCAACGCAGACGAGTCAGCAGTACTTC. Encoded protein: CASSATQTSQQYF.

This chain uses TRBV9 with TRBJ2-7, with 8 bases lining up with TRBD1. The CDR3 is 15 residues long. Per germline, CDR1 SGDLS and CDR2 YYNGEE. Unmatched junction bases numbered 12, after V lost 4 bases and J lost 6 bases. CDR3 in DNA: TGTGCCAGCAGCCCCCGGACAGGGCAAAAGAGCGAGCAGTACTTC. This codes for CASSPRTGQKSEQYF.

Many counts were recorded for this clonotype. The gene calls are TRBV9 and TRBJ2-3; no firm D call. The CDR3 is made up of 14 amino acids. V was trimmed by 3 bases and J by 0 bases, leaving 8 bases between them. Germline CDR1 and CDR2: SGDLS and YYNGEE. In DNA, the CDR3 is TGTGCCAGCAGCGCCTACTCTAGCACAGATACGCAGTATTTT. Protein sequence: CASSAYSSTDTQYF. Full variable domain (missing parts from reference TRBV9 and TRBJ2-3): DSGVTQTPKHLITATGQRVTLRCSPRSGDLSVYWYQQSLDQGLQFLIQYYNGEERAKGNILERFSAQQFPDLHSELNLSSLELGDSALYFCASSAYSSTDTQYFGPGTRLTVL.

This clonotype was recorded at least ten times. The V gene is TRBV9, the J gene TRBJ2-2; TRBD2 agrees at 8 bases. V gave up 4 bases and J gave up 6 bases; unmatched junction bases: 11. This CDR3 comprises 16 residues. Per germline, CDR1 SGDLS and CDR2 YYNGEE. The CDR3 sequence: CASSPRGRLASGELFF. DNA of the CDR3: TGTGCCAGCAGCCCCCGCGGGAGGCTAGCGTCCGGGGAGCTGTTTTTT.

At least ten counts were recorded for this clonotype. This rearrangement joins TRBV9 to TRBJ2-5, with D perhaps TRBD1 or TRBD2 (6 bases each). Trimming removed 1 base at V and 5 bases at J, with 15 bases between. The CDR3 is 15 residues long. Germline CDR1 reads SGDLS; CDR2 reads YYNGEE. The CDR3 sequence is CASSVRLGQGETQYF. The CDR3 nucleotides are TGTGCCAGCAGCGTAAGACTAGGCCAGGGGGAGACCCAGTACTTC.

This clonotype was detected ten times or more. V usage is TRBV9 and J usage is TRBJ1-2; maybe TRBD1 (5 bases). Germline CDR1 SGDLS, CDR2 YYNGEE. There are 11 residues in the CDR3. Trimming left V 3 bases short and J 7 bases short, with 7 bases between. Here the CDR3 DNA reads TGTGCCAGCAGCGGCAGGGTTGGCTACACCTTC. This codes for CASSGRVGYTF.

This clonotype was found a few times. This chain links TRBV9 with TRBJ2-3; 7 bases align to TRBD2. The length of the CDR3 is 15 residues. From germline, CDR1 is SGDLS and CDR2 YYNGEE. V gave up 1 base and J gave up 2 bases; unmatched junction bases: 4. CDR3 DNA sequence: TGTGCCAGCAGCGTACTCGGGGGGAACACAGATACGCAGTATTTT. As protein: CASSVLGGNTDTQYF.

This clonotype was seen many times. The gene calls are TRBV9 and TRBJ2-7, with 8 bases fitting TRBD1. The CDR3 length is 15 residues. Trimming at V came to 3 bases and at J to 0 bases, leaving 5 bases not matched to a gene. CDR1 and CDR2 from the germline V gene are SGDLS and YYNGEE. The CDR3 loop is CASSARGLGSYEQYF. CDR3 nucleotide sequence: TGTGCCAGCAGCGCCAGGGGGCTAGGCTCCTACGAGCAGTACTTC.

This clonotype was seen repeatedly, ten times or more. The CDR3 DNA sequence: TGTGCCAGCAGCAAAGGACACGGCTATGGCTACACCTTC. Translation: CASSKGHGYGYTF. The rearrangement joins TRBV9 to TRBJ1-2; possible D gene TRBD1, 5 bases. CDR3 size: 13 residues. Germline CDR1 reads SGDLS; CDR2 reads YYNGEE. V was trimmed by 4 bases and J by 4 bases, leaving 11 bases between them. Variable domain in full (rest from reference TRBV9 and TRBJ1-2): DSGVTQTPKHLITATGQRVTLRCSPRSGDLSVYWYQQSLDQGLQFLIQYYNGEERAKGNILERFSAQQFPDLHSELNLSSLELGDSALYFCASSKGHGYGYTFGSGTRLTVV.

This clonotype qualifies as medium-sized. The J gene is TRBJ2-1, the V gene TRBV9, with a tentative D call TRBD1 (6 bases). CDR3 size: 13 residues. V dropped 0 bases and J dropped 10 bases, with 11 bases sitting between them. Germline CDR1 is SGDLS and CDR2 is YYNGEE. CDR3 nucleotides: TGTGCCAGCAGCGTAGTTGGGGGCAGGGAGCAGTTCTTC. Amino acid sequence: CASSVVGGREQFF. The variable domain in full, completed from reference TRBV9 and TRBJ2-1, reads DSGVTQTPKHLITATGQRVTLRCSPRSGDLSVYWYQQSLDQGLQFLIQYYNGEERAKGNILERFSAQQFPDLHSELNLSSLELGDSALYFCASSVVGGREQFFGPGTRLTVL.

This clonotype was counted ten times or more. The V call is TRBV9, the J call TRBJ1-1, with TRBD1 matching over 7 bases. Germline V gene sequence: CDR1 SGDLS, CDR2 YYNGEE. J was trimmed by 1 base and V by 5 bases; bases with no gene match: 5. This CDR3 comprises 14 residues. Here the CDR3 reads CASRAGTANTEAFF. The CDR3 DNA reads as TGTGCCAGCAGGGCGGGGACAGCGAACACTGAAGCTTTCTTT.

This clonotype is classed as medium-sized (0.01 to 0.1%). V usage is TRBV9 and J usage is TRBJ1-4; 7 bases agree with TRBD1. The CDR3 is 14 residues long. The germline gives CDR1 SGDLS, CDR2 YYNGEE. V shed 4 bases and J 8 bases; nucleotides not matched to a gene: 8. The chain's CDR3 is CASSYGQAEEKLFF. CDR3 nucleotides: TGTGCCAGCAGCTACGGACAGGCGGAAGAAAAACTGTTTTTT.